The 20 T cell receptor beta chains given below trace back to one sample, sequenced in a study of cytomegalovirus exposure and HLA in healthy donors. The PCR used 60 Vbeta and 13 Jbeta primers. Measured with immunoSEQ multiplex PCR; TCRdb has only the in-frame clones, and not every one. The sample lists around 190,000 clones, 85% occurring once. Input material: PBMCs. These receptors originate from a woman in her forties or fifties in good health and CMV-seronegative.

The rearrangement joins TRBV14 to TRBJ1-2; maybe TRBD1 (6 bases). V lost 1 base and J 6 bases, leaving 15 bases between the germline ends. This CDR3 has 15 residues. Germline CDR1 is SGHDN and CDR2 is FVKESK. The chain's CDR3 is CASSQARGAVNGYTF. In DNA form, the CDR3 reads TGTGCCAGCAGCCAAGCCCGGGGGGCAGTCAATGGCTACACCTTC.

V usage is TRBV28 and J usage is TRBJ2-5; 7 bases match TRBD2. Germline trimming cut 2 bases from V and 2 bases from J; bases unmatched to any gene: 14. The V gene's germline CDR1 is MDHEN and CDR2 SYDVKM. This CDR3 comprises 18 residues. CDR3 sequence (DNA): TGTGCCAGCAGTTTACTTTTCGGTCTAGCGGAGTTACAAGAGACCCAGTACTTC. It is translated as CASSLLFGLAELQETQYF.

This clone has a single count. The chain has TRBV7-8 and TRBJ2-5; 8 nucleotides align to TRBD2. The CDR3 sequence is 17 residues long. CDR1 is SGHVS, CDR2 FQNEAQ, per germline. After removal of 5 bases from V and 4 bases from J, the junction contained 15 bases not matched to a gene. CDR3 residues: CASSPGRRAGALETQYF. Written as DNA, the CDR3 is TGTGCCAGCAGCCCTGGGCGAAGAGCGGGAGCCTTAGAGACCCAGTACTTC.

The chain recombines TRBV4-1 with TRBJ1-5; 8 positions agree with TRBD1. J gave up 2 bases and V 3 bases, and 3 bases lay outside the gene matches. The CDR3 spans 15 residues. Germline V gene sequence: CDR1 MGHRA, CDR2 YSYEKL. The CDR3 loop reads CASSQDRVGNQPQHF. The CDR3 DNA sequence: TGCGCCAGCAGCCAGGACAGGGTTGGCAATCAGCCCCAGCATTTT.

This chain uses TRBV6-1 with TRBJ1-2; 7 nucleotides align to TRBD1. V was pared by 4 bases and J by 8 bases, with 10 bases of the junction left unmatched. The CDR3 contains 14 residues. Germline loops: CDR1 MNHNS, CDR2 SASEGT. CDR3: CASSATKQGYGYTF. In DNA, the CDR3 is TGTGCCAGCAGTGCAACAAAACAGGGGTACGGCTACACCTTC.

V and J are TRBV19 and TRBJ2-5; 7 nucleotides match TRBD2. CDR3 size: 15 residues. The trim removed 1 base at V and 8 bases at J, leaving 10 bases unmatched. Germline loops: CDR1 LNHDA, CDR2 SQIVND (reference sequence). The CDR3 DNA is TGTGCCAGTAGTATAGGGGCTAGCGGAGGTACCACCCAGTACTTC. Translating it yields CASSIGASGGTTQYF.

This chain joins TRBV28 and TRBJ2-3, with 8 bases matching TRBD2. With V trimmed by 3 bases and J by 5 bases, 16 bases remained unmatched. CDR3 length: 18 residues. Germline loops: CDR1 MDHEN, CDR2 SYDVKM. In nucleotides, the CDR3 is TGTGCCAGCAGTTTCAGGGCCCCTAGCGGGTCTCCTTTAGATACGCAGTATTTT. Its translation is CASSFRAPSGSPLDTQYF.

The gene calls are TRBV11-1 and TRBJ2-1, with no clear D. This CDR3 has 15 amino acids. Germline loops: CDR1 SGHAT, CDR2 FQDESV (reference sequence). Trimming pared 5 bases from V and 1 base from J, leaving 12 bases between. Here the CDR3 reads CASSPTYSSYNEQFF. CDR3 nucleotides: TGTGCCAGCAGCCCAACTTACAGTTCCTACAATGAGCAGTTCTTC.

The chain uses TRBV6-1 and TRBJ1-2, with D tentatively TRBD1 (5 bases). V was trimmed by 3 bases and J by 4 bases, leaving 9 bases between them. CDR1 and CDR2 (germline): MNHNS, SASEGT. This CDR3 is 13 amino acids long. The CDR3 region has the DNA TGTGCCAGCAGTGAGAGACAGACCTATGGCTACACCTTC. Its protein product is CASSERQTYGYTF.

The rearrangement uses TRBV5-1 and TRBJ2-5; D unclear. The closer fit of TRBJ2-7 to the DNA end suggests the J call may be wrong. CDR3 length: 11 amino acids. CDR1 and CDR2 (germline): SGHRS, YFSETQ. CDR3 protein: CASSDHYEQYF. The CDR3 DNA sequence: TGCGCCAGCAGCGACCACTACGAGCAGTACTTC.

J is TRBJ1-4 and V is TRBV2; TRBD1 agrees at 7 bases. CDR3 size: 14 residues. The trim removed 6 bases at V and 5 bases at J, leaving 6 bases unmatched. The V gene's germline CDR1 is SNHLY and CDR2 FYNNEI. The CDR3 nucleotides read TGTGCCAGCAGACGGGACAGCATCAATGAAAAACTGTTTTTT. It encodes CASRRDSINEKLFF.

The chain links TRBV10-2 to TRBJ2-3, with D possibly TRBD2 on 6 matching bases. The V end lost 6 bases, the J end lost 0 bases, and 13 bases lay between the germline ends. The germline gives CDR1 WSHSY, CDR2 SAAADI. The CDR3 extends over 15 amino acids. CDR3 nucleotides: TGCGCCAGCAGCTTTAGCGGATCTAGCACAGATACGCAGTATTTT. Protein sequence: CASSFSGSSTDTQYF.

This rearrangement joins TRBV2 to TRBJ1-5, with TRBD1 as a possible D gene (6 bases). Germline V gene data show CDR1 as SNHLY and CDR2 as FYNNEI. The CDR3 length is 14 residues. V was trimmed by 4 bases and J by 6 bases, leaving 13 bases between them. CDR3 residues: CASSAGELVQPQHF. The CDR3, as DNA: TGTGCCAGCAGTGCAGGGGAATTGGTTCAGCCCCAGCATTTT.

The rearrangement joins TRBV23-1 to TRBJ1-1; D not resolved. Being an ORF, TRBV23-1 has a function that is uncertain. This CDR3 is 15 amino acids long. The V gene lost 0 bases and the J gene lost 5 bases, with 13 bases spanning the gap. CDR3 nucleotides: TGCGCCAGCAGTCAATCGCGGGGAGAATGGACTGAAGCTTTCTTT. This gives the protein CASSQSRGEWTEAFF.

The rearrangement uses TRBV11-1 and TRBJ1-1, with TRBD1 matching over 9 bases. Germline V gene data show CDR1 as SGHAT and CDR2 as FQDESV (reference sequence). After removal of 1 base from V and 5 bases from J, the junction contained 5 bases not matched to a gene. The CDR3 is 15 amino acids. The CDR3 DNA reads TGTGCCAGCAGCTTAGATCGGACAGGGGTTACTGAAGCTTTCTTT. It translates to CASSLDRTGVTEAFF.

J is TRBJ2-5 and V is TRBV7-2, with D unresolved. CDR3 length: 14 amino acids. From germline, CDR1 is SGHTA and CDR2 FQGNSA. V was trimmed by 7 bases and J by 3 bases, leaving 15 bases between them. The CDR3 region is CASTGGLVEETQYF. Here the CDR3 DNA reads TGTGCCAGCACCGGTGGGCTGGTAGAAGAGACCCAGTACTTC.

Remarks on this clone: The conserved final phenylalanine or tryptophan is absent from the CDR3, which likely points to a read error. The J gene is TRBJ1-5, the V gene TRBV28; the D is unclear. V was clipped by 3 bases and J by 1 base, with 13 bases between them. Germline V gene lookup returns CDR1 MDHEN and CDR2 SYDVKM. The CDR3 extends over 16 amino acids. The CDR3 DNA reads as TGTGCCAGCAGTTTGCACTCAATGGGGAGCAATCAGCCCCAGCATTCT. This codes for CASSLHSMGSNQPQHS.

V is TRBV19 and J is TRBJ1-1; unclear D gene. The germline gives CDR1 LNHDA, CDR2 SQIVND (reference sequence). The CDR3 spans 13 residues. Trimming stripped 6 bases from V and 0 bases from J, with 8 bases between. This CDR3 reads CASRNAMNTEAFF. The CDR3 DNA follows: TGTGCCAGTAGGAACGCGATGAACACTGAAGCTTTCTTT.

This rearrangement joins TRBV7-9 to TRBJ1-4, with TRBD1 identical over 9 bases. Per germline, CDR1 SEHNR and CDR2 FQNEAQ (reference sequence). The CDR3 is 15 residues long. Trimming removed 3 bases from V and 3 bases from J; junction bases left unmatched: 2. The CDR3 spells CASSFWDRANEKLFF. Here the CDR3 DNA reads TGTGCCAGCAGCTTCTGGGACAGGGCTAATGAAAAACTGTTTTTT.

In its sample, this clone was seen a few times. The chain recombines TRBV28 with TRBJ1-5; TRBD1 aligns across 11 bases. V gave up 5 bases and J gave up 4 bases; unmatched junction bases: 7. The CDR3 consists of 16 residues. Germline-derived CDR1 and CDR2 are MDHEN and SYDVKM. This CDR3 is CASSQADRGPNQPQHF. CDR3 coding DNA: TGTGCCAGCAGTCAGGCGGACAGGGGGCCGAATCAGCCCCAGCATTTT. The whole variable domain, filled in from reference TRBV28 and TRBJ1-5, reads DVKVTQSSRYLVKRTGEKVFLECVQDMDHENMFWYRQDPGLGLRLIYFSYDVKMKEKGDIPEGYSVSREKKERFSLILESASTNQTSMYLCASSQADRGPNQPQHFGDGTRLSIL.